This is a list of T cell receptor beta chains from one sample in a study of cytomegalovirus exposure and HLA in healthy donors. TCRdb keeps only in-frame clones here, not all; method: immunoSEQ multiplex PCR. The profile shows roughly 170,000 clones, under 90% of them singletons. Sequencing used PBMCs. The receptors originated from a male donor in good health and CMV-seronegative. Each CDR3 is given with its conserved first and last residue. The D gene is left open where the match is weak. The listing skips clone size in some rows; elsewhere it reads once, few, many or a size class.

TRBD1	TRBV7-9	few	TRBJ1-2	TGTTCCAGCAGCCGGTCCCCCGGAGGGGGCACCTATGGCTACACCTTC	CSSSRSPGGGTYGYTF
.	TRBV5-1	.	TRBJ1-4	TGCGCCAGCAGCTTGGACAGATCTAATGAAAAACTGTTTTTT	CASSLDRSNEKLFF
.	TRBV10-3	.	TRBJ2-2	TGTGCCATCAGTGATCCGCCAGGAACGTCGAACACCGGGGAGCTGTTTTTT	CAISDPPGTSNTGELFF
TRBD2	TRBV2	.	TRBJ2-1	TGTGCCAGCAGTTTAGCGGGAGGAGTGAATGAGCAGTTCTTC	CASSLAGGVNEQFF
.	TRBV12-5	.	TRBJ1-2	TGTGCTAGTGGTGGGGGGGGACTTTATGGCTACACCTTC	CASGGGGLYGYTF
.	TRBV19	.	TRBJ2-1	TGTGCCAGTAGTAGCGGAGGCTCCTACAATGAGCAGTTCTTC	CASSSGGSYNEQFF
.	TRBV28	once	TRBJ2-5	TGTGCCAGCAGTTTCAGGGCTAGTGTCGAGACCCAGTACTTC	CASSFRASVETQYF
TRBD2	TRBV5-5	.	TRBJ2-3	TGTGCCAGCAGCTTGGTACGGGGGGGCTACACAGATACGCAGTATTTT	CASSLVRGGYTDTQYF
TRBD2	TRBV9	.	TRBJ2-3	TGTGCCAGCAGCGTAGGGGCTAGCGGGGGGATCACAGATACGCAGTATTTT	CASSVGASGGITDTQYF
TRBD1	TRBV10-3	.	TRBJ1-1	TGTGCCATCAGTGGTCAGCAGGGGGCGACTGAAGCTTTCTTT	CAISGQQGATEAFF
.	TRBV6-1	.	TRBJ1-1	TGTGCCAGCAACCGTGGGTCGGGGGAAGCTTTCTTT	CASNRGSGEAFF
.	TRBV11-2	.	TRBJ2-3	TGTGCCAGCACCCCTAGCACAGATACGCAGTATTTT	CASTPSTDTQYF
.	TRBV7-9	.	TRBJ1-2	TGTTCCAGCAGCTTAGCAACAGGAGGGAATACTGGCTACACCTTC	CSSSLATGGNTGYTF
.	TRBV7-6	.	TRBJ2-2	TGTGCCAGCAGCCCTCGTGGAGGGACCAACACCGGGGAGCTGTTTTTT	CASSPRGGTNTGELFF
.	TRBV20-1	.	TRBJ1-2	TGCCATACAGCTACTAACTATGGCTACACCTTC	CHTATNYGYTF
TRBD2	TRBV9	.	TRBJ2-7	TGTGCCAGCAGCGGGGGCGGGAGGTGGAGAAAGAACGAGCAGTACTTC	CASSGGGRWRKNEQYF
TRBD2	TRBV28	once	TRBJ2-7	TGTGCCAGCAGTTCGCTAGCGGGAGGATCGGCCCACGAGCAGTACTTC	CASSSLAGGSAHEQYF
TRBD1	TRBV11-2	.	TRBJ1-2	TGTGCCAGCAGTCCAATCGGACAGGCCCGTAACTATGGCTACACCTTC	CASSPIGQARNYGYTF
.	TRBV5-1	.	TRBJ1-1	TGCGCCAGCAGCCCCGTCCCGGAGGACACTGAAGCTTTCTTT	CASSPVPEDTEAFF
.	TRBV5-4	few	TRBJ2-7	TGTGCCAGCAGCTCACAGGGCCCCTATTCTTACGAGCAGTACTTC	CASSSQGPYSYEQYF
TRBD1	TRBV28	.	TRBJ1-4	TGTGCCAGCACCAAACCCCGAGACAGGGGAGAAAAACTGTTTTTT	CASTKPRDRGEKLFF
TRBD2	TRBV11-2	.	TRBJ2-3	TGTGCCAGCAGCCCGACGACTAGCGGGCTAAATACGCAGTATTTT	CASSPTTSGLNTQYF
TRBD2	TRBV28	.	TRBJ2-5	TGTGCCAGCAGTCCCGGGGCGGGGGAGCAGTACTTC	CASSPGAGEQYF
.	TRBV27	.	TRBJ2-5	TGTGCCAGCAGTTTACGCGGTCGGGAGCAGTACTTC	CASSLRGREQYF
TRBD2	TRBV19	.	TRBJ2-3	TGTGCCAGTAGTATCAGTCAGGGAGGGCCTACAGATACGCAGTATTTT	CASSISQGGPTDTQYF
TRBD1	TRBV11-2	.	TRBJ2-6	TGTGCCAGCAGCTTATTGGGACAGACCTCTGGGGCCAACGTCCTGACTTTC	CASSLLGQTSGANVLTF
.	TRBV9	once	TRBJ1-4	TGTGCCAGCAGCGTAGCTGGAGGCGAAAAACTGTTTTTT	CASSVAGGEKLFF
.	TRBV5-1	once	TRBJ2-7	TGCGCCAGCGGCCAGGGATCTACCTACGAGCAGTACTTC	CASGQGSTYEQYF
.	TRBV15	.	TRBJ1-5	TGTGCCACCAGCCGGTCGCTGTCTTCGGGCAATCAGCCCCAGCATTTT	CATSRSLSSGNQPQHF
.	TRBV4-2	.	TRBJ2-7	TGTGCCAGCAGCCAAGAGTCGGAGGACGAGCAGTACTTC	CASSQESEDEQYF
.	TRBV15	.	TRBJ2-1	TGTGCCACCAGCAGAGCAAACAATGAGCAGTTCTTC	CATSRANNEQFF
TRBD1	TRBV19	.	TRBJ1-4	TGTGCCAGTAGCCCGGGACAGGGTTTTGAAAAACTGTTTTTT	CASSPGQGFEKLFF
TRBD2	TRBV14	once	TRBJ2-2	TGTGCCAGCAGTTTCCAAGTAGCGGGACTCACCGGGGAGCTGTTTTTT	CASSFQVAGLTGELFF
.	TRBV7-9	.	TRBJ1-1	TGTGCCAGCAGCTTGGAGGGGAGGAACACTGAAGCTTTCTTT	CASSLEGRNTEAFF
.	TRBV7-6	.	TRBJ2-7	TGTGCCAGCAGCCCCGGTTTAGTCGCGGGGCAGTACTTC	CASSPGLVAGQYF
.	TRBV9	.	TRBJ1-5	TGTGCCAGCAGCCCAAGAGGGCGGGGGGATCAGCCCCAGCATTTT	CASSPRGRGDQPQHF
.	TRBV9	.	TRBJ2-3	TGTGCCAGCAGCGTACGCCCCGGGGGATCAGATACGCAGTATTTT	CASSVRPGGSDTQYF
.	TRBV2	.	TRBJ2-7	TGTGCCAGTCGGGATTTTTTATCCTACGAGCAGTACTTC	CASRDFLSYEQYF
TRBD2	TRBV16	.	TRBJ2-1	TGTGCCAGCAGCCACGCAACTAGCGGCGGAAACAATGAGCAGTTCTTC	CASSHATSGGNNEQFF
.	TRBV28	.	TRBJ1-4	TGTGCCAGCAGTTCAGGGCAGCAAGAAAAACTGTTTTTT	CASSSGQQEKLFF
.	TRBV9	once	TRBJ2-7	TGTGCCAGCAGCCTCGGGAGTACAAGAATTAACGAGCAGTACTTC	CASSLGSTRINEQYF
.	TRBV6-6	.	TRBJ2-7	TGTGCCAGCAGTTACATGGCGGCAGTCTACGAGCAGTACTTC	CASSYMAAVYEQYF
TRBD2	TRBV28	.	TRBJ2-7	TGTGCCAGCAGCGCCGGGACTAGCGGGACCTACGAGCAGTACTTC	CASSAGTSGTYEQYF
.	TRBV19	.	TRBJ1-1	TGTGCCAGCAGACAGATTCAGAACACTGAAGCTTTCTTT	CASRQIQNTEAFF
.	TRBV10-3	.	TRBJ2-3	TGTGCCATCAGTGAAAACCTAGTACTAGTACCGACAGATACGCAGTATTTT	CAISENLVLVPTDTQYF
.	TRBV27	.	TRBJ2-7	TGTGCCAGCAGTTTGCGGACAGAGGGGCCCTACGAGCAGTACTTC	CASSLRTEGPYEQYF
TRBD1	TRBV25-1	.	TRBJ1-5	TGTGCCAGCAGTGTGGGACAGGGGGCCAATCAGCCCCAGCATTTT	CASSVGQGANQPQHF
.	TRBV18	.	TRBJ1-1	TGTGCCAGCTCACCAATATCTGAAGCTTTCTTT	CASSPISEAFF
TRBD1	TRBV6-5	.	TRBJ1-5	TGTGCCAGCAGACCCCAACAGGGGTATCAGCCCCAGCATTTT	CASRPQQGYQPQHF
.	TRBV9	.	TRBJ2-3	TGTGCCAGCAGCGAGGGGCCGAAAGATACGCAGTATTTT	CASSEGPKDTQYF
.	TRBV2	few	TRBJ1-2	TGTGCCAGCAGTGATATAGTTGGCTACACCTTC	CASSDIVGYTF
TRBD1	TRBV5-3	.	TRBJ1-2	TGTGCCAGAAGCAGTATGGACAGGCTCTATGGCTACACCTTC	CARSSMDRLYGYTF
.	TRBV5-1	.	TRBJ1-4	TGCGCCAGCAGACCCGGGAGCCAAAATGAAAAACTGTTTTTT	CASRPGSQNEKLFF
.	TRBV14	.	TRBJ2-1	TGTGCCAGCAGCCAAGATAGGTGGGAGACTTGGAGTTGGAATGAGCAGTTCTTC	CASSQDRWETWSWNEQFF
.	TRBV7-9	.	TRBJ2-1	TGTGCCAGCATAGAGGGAGGACACAATGAGCAGTTCTTC	CASIEGGHNEQFF
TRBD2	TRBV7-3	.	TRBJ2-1	TGTGCCAGCAGCTTACGGTCTAGCGGGATGGCCTACAATGAGCAGTTCTTC	CASSLRSSGMAYNEQFF
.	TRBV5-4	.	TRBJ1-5	TGTGCCAGCAGCTTGGATGGGGCCTTTGGACAGCCCCAGCATTTT	CASSLDGAFGQPQHF
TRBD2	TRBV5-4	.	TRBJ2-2	TGTGCCAGCAGCTTGGGGGGACTAGCCGCCGGGGAGCTGTTTTTT	CASSLGGLAAGELFF
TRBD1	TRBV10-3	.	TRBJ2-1	TGTGCCATCAGCCCAGGGGGCTCGCTGTATGAGCAGTTCTTC	CAISPGGSLYEQFF